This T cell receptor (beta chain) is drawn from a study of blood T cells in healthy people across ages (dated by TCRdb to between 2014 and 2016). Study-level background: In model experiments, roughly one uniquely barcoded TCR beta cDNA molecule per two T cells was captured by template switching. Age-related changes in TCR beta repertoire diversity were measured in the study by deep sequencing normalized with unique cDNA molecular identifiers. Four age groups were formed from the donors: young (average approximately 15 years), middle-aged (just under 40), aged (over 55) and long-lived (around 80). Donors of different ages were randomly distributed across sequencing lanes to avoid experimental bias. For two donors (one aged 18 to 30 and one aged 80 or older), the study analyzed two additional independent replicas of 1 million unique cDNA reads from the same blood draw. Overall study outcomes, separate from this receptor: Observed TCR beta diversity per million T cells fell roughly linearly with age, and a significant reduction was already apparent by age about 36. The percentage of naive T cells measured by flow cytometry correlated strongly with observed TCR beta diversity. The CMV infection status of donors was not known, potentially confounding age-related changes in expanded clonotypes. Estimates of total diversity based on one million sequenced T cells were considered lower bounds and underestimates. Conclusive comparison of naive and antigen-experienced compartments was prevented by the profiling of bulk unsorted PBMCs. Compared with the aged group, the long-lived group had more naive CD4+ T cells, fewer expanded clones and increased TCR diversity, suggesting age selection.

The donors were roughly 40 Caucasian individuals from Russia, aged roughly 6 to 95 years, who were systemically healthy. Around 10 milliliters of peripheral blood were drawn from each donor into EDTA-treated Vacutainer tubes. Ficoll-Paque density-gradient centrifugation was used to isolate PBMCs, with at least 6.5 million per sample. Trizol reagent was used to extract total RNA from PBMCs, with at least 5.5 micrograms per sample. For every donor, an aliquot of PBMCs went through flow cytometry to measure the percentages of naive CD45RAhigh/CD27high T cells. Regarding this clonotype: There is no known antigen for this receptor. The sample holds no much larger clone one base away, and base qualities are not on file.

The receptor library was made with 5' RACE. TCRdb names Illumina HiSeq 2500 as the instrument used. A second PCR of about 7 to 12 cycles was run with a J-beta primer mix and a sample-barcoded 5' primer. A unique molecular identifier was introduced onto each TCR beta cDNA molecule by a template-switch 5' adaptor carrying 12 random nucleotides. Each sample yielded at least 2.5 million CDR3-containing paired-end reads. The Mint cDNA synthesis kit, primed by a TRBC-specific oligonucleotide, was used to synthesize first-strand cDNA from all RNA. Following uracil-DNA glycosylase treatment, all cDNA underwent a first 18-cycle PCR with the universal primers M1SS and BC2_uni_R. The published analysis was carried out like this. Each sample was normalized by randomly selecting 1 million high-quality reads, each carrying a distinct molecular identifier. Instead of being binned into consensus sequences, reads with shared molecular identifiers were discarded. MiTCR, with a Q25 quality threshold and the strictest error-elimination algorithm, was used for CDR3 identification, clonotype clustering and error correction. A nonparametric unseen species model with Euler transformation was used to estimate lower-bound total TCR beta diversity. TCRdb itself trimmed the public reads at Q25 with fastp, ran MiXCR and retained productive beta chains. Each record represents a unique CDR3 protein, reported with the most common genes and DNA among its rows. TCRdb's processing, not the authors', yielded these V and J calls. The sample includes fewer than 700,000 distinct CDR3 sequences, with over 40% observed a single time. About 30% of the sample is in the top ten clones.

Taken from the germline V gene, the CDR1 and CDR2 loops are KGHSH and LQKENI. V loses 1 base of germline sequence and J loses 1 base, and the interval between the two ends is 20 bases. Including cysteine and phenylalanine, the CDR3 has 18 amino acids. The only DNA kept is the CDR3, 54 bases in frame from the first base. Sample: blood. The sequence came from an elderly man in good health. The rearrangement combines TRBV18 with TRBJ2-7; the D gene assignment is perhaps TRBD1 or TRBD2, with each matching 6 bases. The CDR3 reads CASSPRYIGQGGSYEQYF. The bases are TGTGCCAGCTCACCACGCTACATAGGACAAGGGGGGTCCTACGAGCAGTACTTC. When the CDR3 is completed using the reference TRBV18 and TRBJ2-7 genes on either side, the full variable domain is NAGVMQNPRHLVRRRGQEARLRCSPMKGHSHVYWYRQLPEEGLKFMVYLQKENIIDESGMPKERFSAEFPKEGPSILRIQQVVRGDSAAYFCASSPRYIGQGGSYEQYFGPGTRLTVT.